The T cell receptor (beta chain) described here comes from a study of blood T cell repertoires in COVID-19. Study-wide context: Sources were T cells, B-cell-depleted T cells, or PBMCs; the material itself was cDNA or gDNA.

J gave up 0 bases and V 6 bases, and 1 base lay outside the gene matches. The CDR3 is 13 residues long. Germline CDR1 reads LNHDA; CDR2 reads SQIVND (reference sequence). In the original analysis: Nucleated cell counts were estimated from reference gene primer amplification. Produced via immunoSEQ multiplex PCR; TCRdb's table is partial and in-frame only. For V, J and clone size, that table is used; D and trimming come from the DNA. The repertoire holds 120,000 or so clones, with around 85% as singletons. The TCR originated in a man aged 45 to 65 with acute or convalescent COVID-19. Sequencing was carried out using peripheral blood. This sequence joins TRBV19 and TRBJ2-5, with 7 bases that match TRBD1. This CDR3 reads CASRGQYQETQYF. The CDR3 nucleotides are TGTGCCAGTAGGGGACAGTACCAAGAGACCCAGTACTTC.